This entry features one T cell receptor beta chain sequence. What it binds is not known. Profiling relied on immunoSEQ multiplex PCR, and the TCRdb table lists in-frame clones only, not all of them. In the table there are 20,000 to 25,000 clones, around 85% of which are singletons. The sample is drawn from a study of lymphopenia after photon versus proton radiotherapy. V gave up 4 bases and J gave up 17 bases, with 13 bases separating them. Germline CDR1 is SGHDT and CDR2 is YYEEEE. There are 11 residues in the CDR3. Study-wide results and limits: After the lymphocyte nadir, photon-treated repertoires showed oligoclonal expansion, especially of CD8+ Temra cells. Proton therapy kept repertoires fairly stable, unlike photons, which gained effector/memory cells.

This specimen was peripheral blood, taken from a patient treated with photon-based radiotherapy. This receptor was taken from a man between 60 and 75 years old with pancreatic cancer. This chain uses TRBV5-6 with TRBJ1-6, with D possibly being TRBD1 (5 bases). The CDR3 DNA follows: TGTGCCAGCAGCAACCCAGGGCCGATCCACTTT. This encodes CASSNPGPIHF.